Listed here are 20 T cell receptor beta chains from one sample, sequenced in a study of shared T cell receptors in the human thymus. TCRdb's table, derived via immunoSEQ multiplex PCR, lists solely in-frame clones and lacks some. The sample includes more than 550,000 clones, 70% to 90% of them seen just once. Another study also made use of these data, one on human thymus T cells.

Source material: thymocytes. The receptors come from a boy under two years old with a congenital heart defect.

This clone was counted between two and nine times. This same CDR3 is encoded by further DNA sequences in the sample. The CDR3 spells CASSLEGGTTYNEQFF. CDR3 nucleotide sequence: TGCGCCAGCAGCTTAGAGGGAGGGACGACCTACAATGAGCAGTTCTTC. The gene calls are TRBV5-1 and TRBJ2-1; TRBD2 agrees at 7 bases. J gave up 2 bases and V 2 bases, and 7 bases lay outside the gene matches. The CDR3 sequence is 16 residues long. From germline, CDR1 is SGHRS and CDR2 YFSETQ. The full variable domain, rest sourced from reference TRBV5-1 and TRBJ2-1, is KAGVTQTPRYLIKTRGQQVTLSCSPISGHRSVSWYQQTPGQGLQFLFEYFSETQRNKGNFPGRFSGRQFSNSRSEMNVSTLELGDSALYLCASSLEGGTTYNEQFFGPGTRLTVL.

This sequence joins TRBV15 and TRBJ1-5, with TRBD1 identical over 8 bases. Trimming cost V 5 bases and J 2 bases; bases outside gene matches: 17. CDR1 is LNHNV and CDR2 is YYDKDF in the germline V gene (reference sequence). CDR3 size: 19 residues. The CDR3: CATSLGGRGRGVGNQPQHF. The CDR3 DNA reads TGTGCCACCAGCCTCGGGGGCAGGGGGCGAGGAGTGGGCAATCAGCCCCAGCATTTT.

The sample holds a few counts of this clone. The chain combines TRBV15 with TRBJ2-7; 7 nucleotides line up with TRBD2. CDR3 length equals 15 residues. After removal of 1 base from V and 3 bases from J, the junction contained 6 bases not matched to a gene. Germline loops: CDR1 LNHNV, CDR2 YYDKDF (reference sequence). The CDR3 nucleotides read TGTGCCACCAGCAGAGTTCGGGGGGTCCTCTACGAGCAGTACTTC. Amino acid sequence: CATSRVRGVLYEQYF. Using reference TRBV15 and TRBJ2-7 for the parts outside the CDR3, the full variable domain is DAMVIQNPRYQVTQFGKPVTLSCSQTLNHNVMYWYQQKSSQAPKLLFHYYDKDFNNEADTPDNFQSRRPNTSFCFLDIRSPGLGDTAMYLCATSRVRGVLYEQYFGPGTRLTVT.

This chain joins TRBV18 and TRBJ2-7; 11 bases align to TRBD2. The trim removed 2 bases at V and 5 bases at J, leaving 14 bases unmatched. CDR3 length: 18 residues. CDR1 and CDR2 from the germline V gene are KGHSH and LQKENI. This chain's CDR3 is CASSPIPPQSSGRHEQYF. The CDR3 DNA follows: TGTGCCAGCTCACCAATTCCTCCCCAATCTAGCGGGAGGCACGAGCAGTACTTC. The full variable domain, rest sourced from reference TRBV18 and TRBJ2-7, is NAGVMQNPRHLVRRRGQEARLRCSPMKGHSHVYWYRQLPEEGLKFMVYLQKENIIDESGMPKERFSAEFPKEGPSILRIQQVVRGDSAAYFCASSPIPPQSSGRHEQYFGPGTRLTVT.

J is TRBJ2-3 and V is TRBV19; unclear D gene. The length of the CDR3 is 14 residues. The V end lost 0 bases, the J end lost 2 bases, and 6 bases lay between the germline ends. Germline V CDR1 and CDR2: LNHDA, SQIVND (reference sequence). Here the CDR3 reads CASSIDPSTDTQYF. CDR3 DNA sequence: TGTGCCAGTAGTATAGATCCATCCACAGATACGCAGTATTTT.

The chain couples TRBV27 to TRBJ1-6, with unresolved D. This CDR3 spans 17 amino acids. V was shortened by 2 bases and J by 6 bases, with 17 bases between the two germline ends. Germline V gene lookup returns CDR1 MNHEY and CDR2 SMNVEV (reference sequence). This CDR3 is CASSLNPGVDPNSPLHF. The CDR3 nucleotides are TGTGCCAGCAGTTTAAATCCCGGAGTAGACCCTAATTCACCCCTCCACTTT.

The V gene is TRBV7-6, the J gene TRBJ1-4; 7 bases are a match to TRBD1. Trimming took 1 base from V and 0 from J; bases not matched to a gene: 5. Germline V gives CDR1 SGHVS, CDR2 FNYEAQ. There are 17 residues in the CDR3. Written as DNA, the CDR3 is TGTGCCAGCAGCTTAGAGACAGGGCCAGCAACTAATGAAAAACTGTTTTTT. It encodes CASSLETGPATNEKLFF.

This clone has just one count. This sequence joins TRBV19 and TRBJ1-5; 7 bases fit TRBD1. This CDR3 spans 14 amino acids. V lost 3 bases to trimming and J lost 5 bases; unmatched junction nucleotides: 4. Germline assignment: CDR1 LNHDA and CDR2 SQIVND (reference sequence). CDR3 loop: CASSISRGDQPQHF. In DNA form, the CDR3 reads TGTGCCAGTAGTATCAGCAGGGGGGATCAGCCCCAGCATTTT.

This clone was counted once. The chain joins TRBV14 to TRBJ1-6; the D gene is possibly TRBD1 (6 bases). V dropped 6 bases and J dropped 0 bases, with 15 bases sitting between them. The CDR3 runs to 17 residues. Germline V gene data show CDR1 as SGHDN and CDR2 as FVKESK. The CDR3, as DNA: TGTGCCAGCAGAGCGACGGGACAAAGCTCCTATAATTCACCCCTCCACTTT. Protein sequence: CASRATGQSSYNSPLHF.

This clone was found once. One junction end disagrees with the germline gene, perhaps due to a read error. The sample contains more than one DNA sequence encoding this CDR3. The chain joins TRBV27 to TRBJ1-6; TRBD1 aligns across 8 bases. The CDR3 consists of 17 residues. Germline CDR1 reads MNHEY; CDR2 reads SMNVEV (reference sequence). The CDR3: CASSLVSGGVFNSPLHF. Written as DNA, the CDR3 is TGTGCCAGCAGTTTAGTTTCAGGGGGCGTGTTTAATTCCCCCCTCCACTTT.

This clone was counted a single time. The chain has TRBV4-2 and TRBJ1-2; 7 bases are shared with TRBD1. CDR1 LGHNA and CDR2 YNFKEQ come from the germline V gene. The CDR3 has 15 residues. Trimming removed 0 bases from V and 2 bases from J; junction bases left unmatched: 3. The CDR3 nucleotides read TGTGCCAGCAGCCAAGACGGACAGGTAAACTATGGCTACACCTTC. It specifies CASSQDGQVNYGYTF.

This clone was detected once. The rearrangement joins TRBV6-5 to TRBJ1-2, with D perhaps matching TRBD1 (5 bases). The CDR3 totals 16 residues. Germline V CDR1 and CDR2: MNHEY, SVGAGI. Trimming pared 0 bases from V and 5 bases from J, leaving 16 bases between. CDR3 sequence reads: CASSYSGEDALYGYTF. The CDR3 bases are TGTGCCAGCAGTTACTCAGGGGAAGACGCTTTATATGGCTACACCTTC.

The CDR3 region is CASSQDQDREDTQYF. CDR3 in DNA: TGCGCCAGCAGCCAAGACCAAGACAGGGAAGATACGCAGTATTTT. The gene calls are TRBV4-1 and TRBJ2-3, with 7 nucleotides matching TRBD1. The germline gives CDR1 MGHRA, CDR2 YSYEKL. V trimming: 0 bases; J trimming: 5 bases; junction bases outside the gene matches: 5. This CDR3 spans 15 amino acids.

This clone showed up just once. The chain employs TRBV5-1 and TRBJ1-2; D remains ambiguous. CDR3 size: 13 residues. In germline, CDR1 is SGHRS, CDR2 YFSETQ. The V end lost 1 base, the J end lost 3 bases, and 7 bases lay between the germline ends. The CDR3 nucleotides are TGCGCCAGCAGCTTGAAAGGAGACTATGGCTACACCTTC. It is translated as CASSLKGDYGYTF.

The chain's CDR3 is CASYHRDRGNTIYF. The CDR3 DNA follows: TGTGCCAGCTATCACCGGGACAGGGGAAACACCATATATTTT. The V gene is TRBV2, the J gene TRBJ1-3; 8 bases agree with TRBD1. CDR1 SNHLY and CDR2 FYNNEI come from the germline V gene. V lost 8 bases and J lost 4; bases outside the gene matches: 7. This CDR3 region has 14 residues.

The sample holds one count of this clone. V and J are TRBV28 and TRBJ2-1; D gene ambiguous. This CDR3 region has 12 residues. CDR1 and CDR2 (germline): MDHEN, SYDVKM. V lost 3 bases and J lost 8, with 8 bases in between. This CDR3 reads CASSFPPDEQFF. In DNA, the CDR3 is TGTGCCAGCAGTTTTCCCCCCGATGAGCAGTTCTTC.

This clone has a single count. This chain connects TRBV19 to TRBJ2-7, with TRBD1 identical over 10 bases. V shed 0 bases and J 5 bases; nucleotides not matched to a gene: 7. The CDR3 has 16 residues. CDR1 is LNHDA, CDR2 SQIVND, per germline (reference sequence). CDR3 sequence: CASSIDWDRGGDEQYF. In DNA form, the CDR3 reads TGTGCCAGTAGTATAGATTGGGACAGGGGCGGTGACGAGCAGTACTTC.

The rearrangement joins TRBV5-1 to TRBJ2-7; TRBD2 agrees at 12 bases. Germline CDR1 and CDR2: SGHRS and YFSETQ. The CDR3 has 18 residues. The V segment lost 0 bases and the J segment 3 bases; nucleotides outside the gene matches: 10. The CDR3 DNA sequence: TGCGCCAGCAGCTTGGAGCCTCCTAGCGGGAGGGCCGACTACGAGCAGTACTTC. It specifies CASSLEPPSGRADYEQYF. The full variable domain, its missing parts supplied by reference TRBV5-1 and TRBJ2-7, is KAGVTQTPRYLIKTRGQQVTLSCSPISGHRSVSWYQQTPGQGLQFLFEYFSETQRNKGNFPGRFSGRQFSNSRSEMNVSTLELGDSALYLCASSLEPPSGRADYEQYFGPGTRLTVT.

There are a few counts of this clone. The chain employs TRBV5-3 and TRBJ2-7; maybe TRBD2 (5 bases). TRBV5-3 belongs to the ORF category, with a function that is uncertain. Trimming pared 5 bases from V and 6 bases from J, leaving 9 bases between. This CDR3 has 11 residues. In nucleotides, the CDR3 is TGTGCCAGAAGTACGGGGTGCGAGCAGTACTTC. This gives the protein CARSTGCEQYF.

Of note for this clone: Other DNA sequences in the same sample also yield this CDR3. The genes are TRBV28 and TRBJ2-1, with D possibly being TRBD1 (5 bases). Trimming pared 3 bases from V and 6 bases from J, leaving 6 bases between. The CDR3 contains 12 residues. Germline-derived CDR1 and CDR2 are MDHEN and SYDVKM. The chain's CDR3 is CASSFRGNEQFF. CDR3 bases: TGTGCCAGCAGTTTTAGGGGCAATGAGCAGTTCTTC.